These T cell receptor beta chains were read from a single sample in a study of blood T cell repertoires in COVID-19. Repertoires were generated with immunoSEQ multiplex PCR, while TCRdb's copy carries only in-frame clones and drops some. The profile covers over 100,000 clones, with approximately 83% appearing a single time and roughly 0.83% taken by the ten largest. The sequencing sample was made of peripheral blood. These receptors were collected from a woman in her seventies with acute or convalescent COVID-19. Each CDR3 is given with its conserved first and last residue. The D gene is left open where the match is weak. Clone size, where shown, is once, few, many, or a class for clones that have expanded.

v_gene,abundance,j_gene,d_gene,CDR3nt,CDR3aa
TRBV5-8,-,TRBJ1-5,-,TGTGCCAGCGGCAGATATAATAGCAATCAGCCCCAGCATTTT,CASGRYNSNQPQHF
TRBV5-1,-,TRBJ2-3,TRBD2,TGCGCCAGCAGCCTGACTAGCGGGGGGGCAAATACGCAGTATTTT,CASSLTSGGANTQYF
TRBV5-1,-,TRBJ2-3,TRBD2,TGCGCCAGCAGCTTGGACGGCGGGGGACTCAGAGATACGCAGTATTTT,CASSLDGGGLRDTQYF
TRBV6-5,-,TRBJ1-2,-,TGTGCCAGCAGCGATTTGGACAGCAACTATGGCTACACCTTC,CASSDLDSNYGYTF
TRBV29-1,-,TRBJ1-2,TRBD1,TGCAGCGTTGGACAGGGGAATGCTAACTATGGCTACACCTTC,CSVGQGNANYGYTF
TRBV5-4,-,TRBJ1-4,-,TGTGCCAGCAGCCCCGAGCTTGCAACTAATGAAAAACTGTTTTTT,CASSPELATNEKLFF
TRBV2,-,TRBJ2-7,TRBD1,TGTGCCAGCAGTGGGCCGGGGACAGGCAGCTACGAGCAGTACTTC,CASSGPGTGSYEQYF
TRBV19,-,TRBJ1-3,-,TGTGCCAGTAGCTCCCCCGACATCTCTGGAAACACCATATATTTT,CASSSPDISGNTIYF
TRBV7-8,-,TRBJ1-1,-,TGTGCCAGCAGCTTCCGTTCAGGAACTGAAGCTTTCTTT,CASSFRSGTEAFF
TRBV30,-,TRBJ2-3,-,TGTGCCTGGGGGGTGGGCGGCACAGATACGCAGTATTTT,CAWGVGGTDTQYF
TRBV3-1/TRBV3-2,-,TRBJ2-2,-,TGTGCCAGCAGCTATCAGTCTAGGCGAAACACCGGGGAGCTGTTTTTT,CASSYQSRRNTGELFF
TRBV5-5,-,TRBJ1-1,-,TGTGCCAGCAGGCGGGGTACGCAGGTTGTGGCTGAAGCTTTCTTT,CASRRGTQVVAEAFF
TRBV20-1,-,TRBJ1-2,-,TGCAGTGCCTTCGACAGCCGGAAGGCCTTCTTC,CSAFDSRKAFF
TRBV10-1,few,TRBJ2-3,-,TGCGCCAGCAGTGTGGACTTTCGGGATACGCAGTATTTT,CASSVDFRDTQYF
TRBV10-3,-,TRBJ2-3,-,TGTGCCATCAGTGTAACAGATACGCAGTATTTT,CAISVTDTQYF
TRBV5-4,-,TRBJ2-1,TRBD1,TGTGCCAGCAGCTGGACAGGGTCCAATGAGCAGTTCTTC,CASSWTGSNEQFF
TRBV9,few,TRBJ2-5,-,TGTGCCAGCAGCGTAGTGGCAGGGCAGGGAGAGACCCAGTACTTC,CASSVVAGQGETQYF
TRBV6-5,-,TRBJ1-6,-,TGTGCCAGCACCGATACCGGGGGGGATAATTCACCCCTCCACTTT,CASTDTGGDNSPLHF
TRBV19,-,TRBJ1-5,-,TGTGCCAGTAGTCGGAGGTTCAATCAGCCCCAGCATTTT,CASSRRFNQPQHF
TRBV2,-,TRBJ2-3,TRBD2,TGTGCCAGCAGTGAAGGGAACGGGGGGGCCCGAAGTACGCAGTATTTT,CASSEGNGGARSTQYF
TRBV5-4,-,TRBJ2-5,TRBD1,TGTGCCACAACACAGGGGGCGCGGGAGACCCAGTACTTC,CATTQGARETQYF
TRBV11-2,once,TRBJ2-5,-,TGTGCCAGCAGCTTAGGTCCGACTCAAGAGACCCAGTACTTC,CASSLGPTQETQYF
TRBV10-2,once,TRBJ2-7,TRBD2,TGCGCCAGCAGACTAGCGGGAGGGCCTCTGTACGAGCAGTACTTC,CASRLAGGPLYEQYF
TRBV9,-,TRBJ2-2,-,TGTGCCAGCAGCGTCTCCCAGGCCGGGGGCACCGGGGAGCTGTTTTTT,CASSVSQAGGTGELFF
TRBV30,-,TRBJ1-5,TRBD1,TGTGCCTGGAGTCTTTCTACAGGGGGCGGACAGCCCCAGCATTTT,CAWSLSTGGGQPQHF
TRBV5-1,-,TRBJ2-3,-,TGCGCCAGCTCCCTAGCTTCGGATACGCAGTATTTT,CASSLASDTQYF
TRBV6-5,-,TRBJ2-7,-,TGTGCCAGCAGTCAGACGGGGGAGAACGAGCAGTACTTC,CASSQTGENEQYF
TRBV19,-,TRBJ1-5,TRBD1,TGTGCCACTCGCTCTCGGGACAGTTATAGCAATCAGCCCCAGCATTTT,CATRSRDSYSNQPQHF
TRBV19,once,TRBJ1-3,TRBD1,TGTGCCAGTAGTATTTCAGGGGGGCCTGGAAACACCATATATTTT,CASSISGGPGNTIYF
TRBV29-1,-,TRBJ2-5,TRBD1,TGCAGCGTTGTGGTACAGGGGGTAGAGACCCAGTACTTC,CSVVVQGVETQYF
TRBV3-1/TRBV3-2,-,TRBJ2-5,-,TGTGCCAGCAGCCAAGATCGAGGAGGGAGGGAGACCCAGTACTTC,CASSQDRGGRETQYF
TRBV29-1,-,TRBJ2-3,-,TGCAGCGTCCATCGGACTCGCTCTAGCACAGATACGCAGTATTTT,CSVHRTRSSTDTQYF
TRBV28,few,TRBJ1-2,TRBD1,TGTGCCAGCAGTTCTTATGCAGGGACAGGGAGCCAGGGCTACACCTTC,CASSSYAGTGSQGYTF
TRBV29-1,-,TRBJ1-4,TRBD1,TGCAGCGTTGAAAGCCCCCAGGGGGGAGGTGAAAAACTGTTTTTT,CSVESPQGGGEKLFF
TRBV7-9,-,TRBJ2-7,TRBD1,TGTGCCAGCAGCCCCGACAGGGGGGCCGTCTACGAGCAGTACTTC,CASSPDRGAVYEQYF
TRBV4-2,once,TRBJ2-3,TRBD2,TGTGCCAGCAGCCCAAGAGGGGCGGGAGGCCTCGGCACAGATACGCAGTATTTT,CASSPRGAGGLGTDTQYF
TRBV4-2,-,TRBJ1-3,-,TGTGCCAGCAGCCAAGGCAGGGGAGCTGGCAAAGCCATATATTTT,CASSQGRGAGKAIYF
TRBV2,-,TRBJ1-3,-,TGTGCCAGCAGTACAGGGCTATTCTCTGGAAACACCATATATTTT,CASSTGLFSGNTIYF
TRBV9,once,TRBJ2-3,-,TGTGCCAGCAGCCCGACAGATAGCACAGATACGCAGTATTTT,CASSPTDSTDTQYF
TRBV12-5,-,TRBJ2-1,-,TGTGCTAGTGGTTTTGAGGTTGAGCAGTTCTTC,CASGFEVEQFF
TRBV10-3,-,TRBJ2-1,-,TGTGCCATCACAGAATCCGGGGCCCGAGGGGGCAATGAGCAGTTCTTC,CAITESGARGGNEQFF
TRBV7-2,-,TRBJ2-7,TRBD1,TGTGCCAGCAGCTCGAAGACAGGGGCTGAGCAGTACTTC,CASSSKTGAEQYF
TRBV27,-,TRBJ2-1,-,TGTGCCAGCAGTTTATCTGTGGCAGCCTACAATGAGCAGTTCTTC,CASSLSVAAYNEQFF
TRBV3-1/TRBV3-2,-,TRBJ2-7,TRBD1,TGTGCCAGCAGCCGCCCCGGGACAGGTACCTACGAGCAGTACTTC,CASSRPGTGTYEQYF
TRBV2,-,TRBJ2-7,-,TGTGCCAGCAGTTTATCAGTCTACGAGCAGTACTTC,CASSLSVYEQYF
TRBV2,-,TRBJ1-2,TRBD1,TGTGCCAGCAGGGGGCAGGGGGCCCTCAACAACTATGGCTACACCTTC,CASRGQGALNNYGYTF
TRBV28,-,TRBJ1-4,TRBD1,TGTGCCAGCAGGGGACCGGGACAGGGAGGTGAAAAACTGTTTTTT,CASRGPGQGGEKLFF
TRBV7-8,-,TRBJ2-2,-,TGTGCCAGCAGCCCGAACAGGGTGGGGACCGGGGAGCTGTTTTTT,CASSPNRVGTGELFF
TRBV2,-,TRBJ1-5,-,TGTGCCAGCCGCCGGGATAGCAATCAGCCCCAGCATTTT,CASRRDSNQPQHF
TRBV11-2,few,TRBJ1-3,TRBD1,TGTGCCAGCAGCCTTGGGACAGGGGGCGGAAACACCATATATTTT,CASSLGTGGGNTIYF
TRBV3-1/TRBV3-2,-,TRBJ2-1,TRBD2,TGTGCCAGCAGCCAATCCGGGACTAGCGGGGGAGACAATGAGCAGTTCTTC,CASSQSGTSGGDNEQFF
TRBV3-1/TRBV3-2,-,TRBJ2-5,-,TGTGCCAGCAGCCAAGCCGGCAGGGGCCGCGGGGAGACCCAGTACTTC,CASSQAGRGRGETQYF
TRBV6-6,-,TRBJ1-5,-,TGTGCCAGCAGTTACGGGACAAACGAGAATCAGCCCCAGCATTTT,CASSYGTNENQPQHF
TRBV29-1,-,TRBJ1-1,TRBD1,TGCAGCGCCAGGACAGGGGATGGGGGCACTGAAGCTTTCTTT,CSARTGDGGTEAFF
TRBV18,-,TRBJ1-1,TRBD1,TGTGCCAGCTCACCACTGAGGACAGGGGTGAACACTGAAGCTTTCTTT,CASSPLRTGVNTEAFF
TRBV6-6,-,TRBJ2-7,TRBD1,TGTGCCAGCAGTGGACAGGGGGAGGGCGAGCAGTACTTC,CASSGQGEGEQYF
TRBV7-3,-,TRBJ2-7,TRBD2,TGTGCCAGCAGCTTAGCGGGGGGCTACGAGCAGTACTTC,CASSLAGGYEQYF